What follows is one T cell receptor beta chain and its context. Its cognate antigen is unknown. V was clipped by 6 bases and J by 5 bases; unmatched bases: 12. Germline CDR1 is MNHEY and CDR2 is SVGAGI. This CDR3 is 15 amino acids long. This sample is part of a study of tissue T cells after allogeneic stem cell transplantation. Across the whole study: Recipient PBMCs from before transplant existed for roughly five GVHD patients.

Assay used: immunoSEQ multiplex PCR; TCRdb lists only in-frame clones, some missing. Found here are 25,000 to 35,000 clones, 85% to 90% of them singletons; the top ten hold about 3.5%. Study-level results: Within patients, tissue anatomy strongly shaped TCR repertoire composition. Some tissue clones might be persisting host cells; their alloreactivity or antigen specificity was not determined.

The source is a woman aged 18-49 years who later had graft-versus-host disease after an allogeneic stem cell transplant. V is TRBV6-5 and J is TRBJ1-2, with TRBD1 identical over 7 bases. Here the sequenced sample was blood, taken before transplantation. CDR3 in amino acids: CASSETGQILYGYTF. The CDR3 DNA sequence: TGTGCCAGCAGCGAGACGGGACAGATTTTATATGGCTACACCTTC.